This TCR beta chain was recovered during a study of regulatory and conventional T cells in breast cancer (dated by TCRdb to about 2015). This clonotype was recorded only once. Its specific antigen is unknown. Base qualities are not recorded, but no much larger clone differs from it by a single base. Evidence from one read is weak. Receptor libraries were prepared by PCR. The instrument given in TCRdb is Illumina MiSeq. TCRdb ran its own pipeline on the public reads, namely fastp trimming at Q25 and MiXCR clone calling, and kept in-frame beta chains. Rows matching on CDR3 protein sequence are summarized as one entry with the most common DNA and genes. Recorded for this sample are more than 15,000 distinct CDR3 sequences; approximately 32% of them occurred a single time. Around 1.5% of the sample belongs to the ten largest clones. The sequenced material came from conventional T cells from blood. The receptor's source is a female donor in good health.

The CDR3 in this case is CASSGRGQLLYGYTF. The DNA reads as follows: TGTGCCAGCAGCGGGAGGGGACAGCTCCTCTATGGCTACACCTTC. This chain joins TRBV7-9 to TRBJ1-2; TRBD1 fits 7 bases in the junction. V and J are trimmed by 5 bases and 4 bases, and the gene matches miss 10 bases of the junction. From its cysteine to its phenylalanine, the CDR3 spans 15 amino acids. Of the read, only the CDR3 DNA is kept; its 45 bases are in frame from base 1. CDR1 and CDR2 were assigned from the germline V gene (reference sequence) as SEHNR and FQNEAQ.